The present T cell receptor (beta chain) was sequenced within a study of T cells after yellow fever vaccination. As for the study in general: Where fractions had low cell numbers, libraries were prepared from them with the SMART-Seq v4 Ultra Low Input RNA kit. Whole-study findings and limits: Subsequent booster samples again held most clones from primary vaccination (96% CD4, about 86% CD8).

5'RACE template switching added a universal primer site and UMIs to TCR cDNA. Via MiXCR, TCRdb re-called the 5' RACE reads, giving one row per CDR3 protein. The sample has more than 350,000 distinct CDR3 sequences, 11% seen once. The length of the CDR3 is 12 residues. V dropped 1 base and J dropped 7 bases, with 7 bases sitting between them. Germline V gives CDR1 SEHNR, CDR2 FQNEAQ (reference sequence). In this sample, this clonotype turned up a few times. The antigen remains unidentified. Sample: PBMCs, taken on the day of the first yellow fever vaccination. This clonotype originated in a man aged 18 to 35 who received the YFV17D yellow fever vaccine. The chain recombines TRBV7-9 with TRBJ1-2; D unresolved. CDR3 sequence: CASSLVGSGYTF. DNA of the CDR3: TGTGCCAGCAGCTTAGTCGGAAGTGGCTACACCTTC.